This passage covers 9 T cell receptor beta chains from one sample sequenced in a study of graft-versus-host responses after intestinal transplantation. These receptors have no known antigen. Assay: immunoSEQ multiplex PCR; the TCRdb copy retains only in-frame clones and omits some. The sample lists around 24,000 clones, approximately 78% seen once, with approximately 0.93% in the top ten. Source: unstimulated CD8+ T cells sorted from spleen or lymph node cells, taken before transplant. Every receptor here comes from a human donor who was the organ donor for an intestinal transplant.

The V gene is TRBV5-5, the J gene TRBJ1-2, with unresolved D. V lost 7 bases and J lost 4, with 20 bases in between. Germline loops: CDR1 SGHKS, CDR2 YYEKEE (reference sequence). There are 15 residues in the CDR3. CDR3 DNA: TGTGCCAGCTTACCGTTCTCGCGAAAGACCTATGGCTACACCTTC. It specifies CASLPFSRKTYGYTF.

This chain links TRBV10-2 with TRBJ2-1; no clear D. V lost 5 bases and J 0 bases, leaving 5 bases between the germline ends. The CDR3 sequence is 13 residues long. The V gene's germline CDR1 is WSHSY and CDR2 SAAADI. This CDR3 reads CASSYVSYNEQFF. The CDR3 DNA reads as TGCGCCAGCAGTTATGTCTCCTACAATGAGCAGTTCTTC.

The chain employs TRBV9 and TRBJ2-3, with 8 nucleotides matching TRBD2. J was trimmed by 3 bases and V by 2 bases; bases with no gene match: 2. This CDR3 spans 14 amino acids. CDR1 and CDR2 from the germline V gene are SGDLS and YYNGEE. CDR3 DNA sequence: TGTGCCAGCAGCGTCAGCGGGGGTACAGATACGCAGTATTTT. It encodes CASSVSGGTDTQYF.

The gene calls are TRBV5-4 and TRBJ2-1; possible D gene TRBD2, 6 bases. The V and J ends lost 0 bases and 10 bases respectively, with 17 bases between them. Germline CDR1 is SGHNT and CDR2 is YYREEE (reference sequence). This CDR3 comprises 15 residues. Here the CDR3 DNA reads TGTGCCAGCAGCTTGGCGGCGGGGTTTGAAGACGAGCAGTTCTTC. As protein: CASSLAAGFEDEQFF. Full variable domain (rest looked up from reference TRBV5-4 and TRBJ2-1): ETGVTQSPTHLIKTRGQQVTLRCSSQSGHNTVSWYQQALGQGPQFIFQYYREEENGRGNFPPRFSGLQFPNYSSELNVNALELDDSALYLCASSLAAGFEDEQFFGPGTRLTVL.

V gene TRBV4-2 combines with J gene TRBJ2-1; D unresolved. Germline-derived CDR1 and CDR2 are LGHNA and YNFKEQ. This CDR3 has 12 residues. V lost 1 base, J lost 8 bases, and 6 bases lay in between. Here the CDR3 reads CASSQGIYEQFF. The CDR3 region has the DNA TGTGCCAGCAGCCAAGGTATCTATGAGCAGTTCTTC.

V gene TRBV4-3 combines with J gene TRBJ1-2; D ambiguous. CDR1 is LGHNA, CDR2 YSLEER, per germline. The CDR3 consists of 15 residues. V lost 1 base and J lost 5, with 14 bases in between. CDR3 in amino acids: CASSQVGSTWYGYTF. CDR3 nucleotides: TGCGCCAGCAGCCAAGTGGGGAGTACGTGGTATGGCTACACCTTC.

This clone occurred a few times. The chain has TRBV7-2 and TRBJ2-5; the match to TRBD1 covers 11 bases. This CDR3 contains 15 residues. V was clipped by 4 bases and J by 7 bases; unmatched bases: 8. Germline CDR1 and CDR2: SGHTA and FQGNSA. The CDR3 bases are TGTGCCAGCAGCTGGAACTCCGGGACAGGGGGGACCCAGTACTTC. This codes for CASSWNSGTGGTQYF.

This clone was counted once. The chain has TRBV7-6 and TRBJ2-7; 7 bases align to TRBD1. CDR1 and CDR2 (germline): SGHVS, FNYEAQ. The ends lost 1 base at V and 3 bases at J; junction bases unmatched: 9. This CDR3 has 16 amino acids. In DNA form, the CDR3 reads TGTGCCAGCAGCTTAGGAGACCGGGACAGAGACTACGAGCAGTACTTC. Encoded protein: CASSLGDRDRDYEQYF.

This clone was found a few times. This CDR3 reads CASSRPYSYEQYF. CDR3 DNA: TGTGCCAGCAGCCGCCCTTACTCCTACGAGCAGTACTTC. The rearrangement links TRBV27 to TRBJ2-7; D uncertain. Germline V CDR1 and CDR2: MNHEY, SMNVEV (reference sequence). This CDR3 has 13 amino acids. Between the trimmed V and J ends, which lost 6 bases and 0 bases, there was a span of 9 bases.